This T cell receptor beta chain was sequenced during a study of blood T cell repertoires in COVID-19. Study information: Sources were T cells, B-cell-depleted T cells, or PBMCs; the material itself was cDNA or gDNA.

This CDR3 is built from 15 residues. Deletions cut 4 bases from V and 5 bases from J, with 18 bases between. Germline V gene sequence: CDR1 SNHLY, CDR2 FYNNEI. In the original analysis: Amplification of reference gene primers provided the estimated nucleated cell counts. Measured with immunoSEQ multiplex PCR; TCRdb has only the in-frame clones, and not every one. V and J calls plus clone size are reproduced from that table; the DNA served to infer D and trimming. The sample records some 460,000 clones, about 90% being singletons. The study recruited people aged about 18 to 90 years across approximately 24 US areas. Membership in each cohort depended on participant-reported clinical history.

V gene TRBV2 combines with J gene TRBJ2-7; possible D gene TRBD2, 6 bases. The TCR was taken from a woman aged 18-35 years with acute COVID-19. Sequenced sample: PBMCs or T cells enriched from blood (not recorded which). The CDR3 loop reads CASSANWGVGDEQYF. Written as DNA, the CDR3 is TGTGCCAGCAGTGCTAACTGGGGGGTTGGAGACGAGCAGTACTTC.